This TCR beta chain originates from a study of early T cells in non-severe SARS-CoV-2 infection. The study, taken as a whole, reports: The VDJdb matching leaned toward anti-spike CD8 responses and overlooked private and CD4 specificities.

CDR1 LNHDA and CDR2 SQIVND come from the germline V gene (reference sequence). There are 13 residues in the CDR3. Trimming cost V 5 bases and J 7 bases, with 12 bases left between them. This clonotype occurred many times. Its antigen is unknown. Each CDR3 protein gets one entry after TCRdb re-called the 5' RACE reads with MiXCR. The table has fewer than 40,000 distinct CDR3 sequences, roughly 5.2% seen once. The sequenced material came from whole blood. This sequence originates from an adult who was a healthcare worker with PCR-confirmed SARS-CoV-2 infection or an uninfected control (not recorded which). The chain carries TRBV19 and TRBJ1-5; possibly TRBD1 for D (6 bases). CDR3 bases: TGTGCCAGTAGTGGCAGGGGTCACCAGCCCCAGCATTTT. Protein sequence: CASSGRGHQPQHF.